The 14 T cell receptor beta chains below all came from one sample that was sequenced in a study of blood T cell repertoires in COVID-19. The data were produced by immunoSEQ multiplex PCR, yet TCRdb's version contains in-frame clones alone and is incomplete. The top ten clones hold 4% to 5.5% of a sample with 400,000 to 550,000 clones, roughly 90% of them seen once. Sequenced: peripheral blood. These receptors were taken from a woman aged 25 to 45 with acute or convalescent COVID-19.

CDR3 DNA: TGTGCCAGCAGACCGACAGGGCTTAATTCACCCCTCCACTTT. Amino acids: CASRPTGLNSPLHF. The rearrangement uses TRBV6-5 and TRBJ1-6, with 7 bases lining up with TRBD1. V gave up 6 bases and J gave up 6 bases; unmatched junction bases: 5. From germline, CDR1 is MNHEY and CDR2 SVGAGI. The CDR3 is made up of 14 amino acids.

V is TRBV12-1 and J is TRBJ1-5. TRBV12-1 is annotated as a pseudogene. The CDR3 spans 16 residues. CDR3 residues: CASFPNRDYSNQPQHF. Written as DNA, the CDR3 is TGTGCCAGCTTCCCCAACAGAGACTATAGCAATCAGCCCCAGCATTTT.

This chain uses TRBV7-2 with TRBJ1-5; weak D call: TRBD1 (5 bases). V was pared by 1 base and J by 6 bases, with 10 bases between. This CDR3 region has 14 residues. Germline V gene data show CDR1 as SGHTA and CDR2 as FQGNSA. CDR3: CASSLGGQGQPQHF. CDR3 in DNA: TGTGCCAGCAGCTTAGGAGGTCAGGGTCAGCCCCAGCATTTT.

The V call is TRBV9, the J call TRBJ2-3; a possible D gene is TRBD2 (6 bases). Trimming removed 0 bases at V and 2 bases at J, with 10 bases between. Germline V gives CDR1 SGDLS, CDR2 YYNGEE. This CDR3 contains 15 residues. The chain's CDR3 is CASSVEGGNTDTQYF. CDR3 sequence (DNA): TGTGCCAGCAGCGTAGAGGGCGGGAACACAGATACGCAGTATTTT.

This chain connects TRBV25-1 to TRBJ2-2; D gene ambiguous. CDR1 is MGHDK, CDR2 SYGVNS, per germline. The V gene lost 2 bases and the J gene lost 0 bases, with 7 bases spanning the gap. The CDR3 spans 15 residues. In DNA, the CDR3 is TGTGCCAGCAGTGAAGCAGGTACGAACACCGGGGAGCTGTTTTTT. Translation gives CASSEAGTNTGELFF. The whole variable domain, filled in from reference TRBV25-1 and TRBJ2-2, reads EADIYQTPRYLVIGTGKKITLECSQTMGHDKMYWYQQDPGMELHLIHYSYGVNSTEKGDLSSESTVSRIRTEHFPLTLESARPSHTSQYLCASSEAGTNTGELFFGEGSRLTVL.

The chain couples TRBV7-6 to TRBJ1-5; unclear D gene. V was cut by 1 base and J by 5 bases, with 6 bases left in between. The CDR3 is made up of 13 amino acids. Per the germline V gene, CDR1 is SGHVS and CDR2 is FNYEAQ. The CDR3 DNA sequence: TGTGCCAGCAGCTTAGTTCAGGATCAGCCCCAGCATTTT. This sequence encodes CASSLVQDQPQHF. Full variable domain (missing parts from reference TRBV7-6 and TRBJ1-5): GAGVSQSPRYKVTKRGQDVALRCDPISGHVSLYWYRQALGQGPEFLTYFNYEAQQDKSGLPNDRFSAERPEGSISTLTIQRTEQRDSAMYRCASSLVQDQPQHFGDGTRLSIL.

This chain connects TRBV3-1 (or the pseudogene TRBV3-2) to TRBJ2-1; 11 bases are shared with TRBD2. CDR3 length equals 19 residues. J was trimmed by 6 bases and V by 0 bases; bases with no gene match: 13. The germline gives CDR1 LGHDT, CDR2 YNNKEL (reference sequence). The CDR3 bases are TGTGCCAGCAGCCAAGAAGGTAGCGGGGGGGCCCTTTTTGGCAATGAGCAGTTCTTC. Its translation: CASSQEGSGGALFGNEQFF.

This chain connects TRBV20-1 to TRBJ1-5; D remains ambiguous. CDR3 length equals 15 residues. Per the germline V gene, CDR1 is DFQATT and CDR2 is SNEGSKA (reference sequence). V shed 3 bases and J shed 4 bases, with 16 bases lying between them. In nucleotides, the CDR3 is TGCAGTGCTAGTGATCCAAATAAGAGGAATCAGCCCCAGCATTTT. This gives the protein CSASDPNKRNQPQHF.

The chain links TRBV28 to TRBJ2-5; D call uncertain. The CDR3 contains 11 residues. Germline lookup yields CDR1 MDHEN and CDR2 SYDVKM. The V end was cut by 5 bases, the J end by 7 bases, with 8 bases between. The CDR3 is CASSTSRTQYF. CDR3 DNA sequence: TGTGCCAGCAGTACATCAAGGACCCAGTACTTC.

This chain uses TRBV6-2 or TRBV6-3 with TRBJ2-1, with 11 nucleotides matching TRBD2. The junction had 8 bases not matched to a gene; V was cut back by 7 bases and J by 6 bases. CDR3 length: 15 amino acids. Germline V gene lookup returns CDR1 MNHEY and CDR2 SVGEGT. This CDR3 reads CASNPSGGFSNEQFF. The DNA for the CDR3 is TGTGCCAGCAACCCTAGCGGGGGGTTTTCCAATGAGCAGTTCTTC.

The chain uses TRBV29-1 and TRBJ1-5; TRBD1 agrees at 11 bases. Germline CDR1 reads SQVTM; CDR2 reads ANQGSEA. J gave up 8 bases and V 6 bases, and 6 bases lay outside the gene matches. CDR3 length: 13 residues. The CDR3 spells CSVGQGASEPQHF. The CDR3 DNA reads as TGCAGCGTCGGACAGGGGGCATCGGAGCCCCAGCATTTT.

The chain has TRBV9 and TRBJ2-5, with 8 nucleotides matching TRBD2. The CDR3 length is 17 residues. After removal of 3 bases from V and 3 bases from J, the junction contained 13 bases not matched to a gene. Per germline, CDR1 SGDLS and CDR2 YYNGEE. The CDR3: CASSESGSGGSKETQYF. The CDR3 bases are TGTGCCAGCAGCGAGTCGGGAAGCGGGGGAAGTAAAGAGACCCAGTACTTC.

For the CDR3, the DNA is TGTGCCTGGAGGGGAGGCGGCTACACCTTC. Residues: CAWRGGGYTF. The chain recombines TRBV30 with TRBJ1-2, with D uncertain. In germline, CDR1 is GTSNPN, CDR2 SVGIG (reference sequence). V lost 3 bases, J lost 8 bases, and 7 bases lay in between. There are 10 residues in the CDR3.

The gene calls are TRBV5-4 and TRBJ2-1; TRBD2 aligns across 11 bases. The ends lost 3 bases at V and 9 bases at J; junction bases unmatched: 8. Germline V gene lookup returns CDR1 SGHNT and CDR2 YYREEE (reference sequence). The CDR3 length is 15 residues. CDR3 residues: CASSYRSGGGGEQFF. CDR3 bases: TGTGCCAGCAGCTACCGTAGCGGGGGGGGCGGTGAGCAGTTCTTC.